The source of this T cell receptor beta chain is a study of blood T cell repertoires in COVID-19. The data were produced by immunoSEQ multiplex PCR, yet TCRdb's version contains in-frame clones alone and is incomplete. The table shows about 98,000 clones, with about 80% occurring only once. Looked up from germline, CDR1 is DFQATT and CDR2 is SNEGSKA (reference sequence). The CDR3 is made up of 11 amino acids. Trimming took 5 bases from V and 8 from J, leaving 12 bases between them. The sample taken for sequencing was peripheral blood. V and J are TRBV20-1 and TRBJ1-2; TRBD1 might be the D (6 bases). This clonotype was sampled from a man in his fifties or sixties with acute or convalescent COVID-19. The CDR3, as DNA: TGCAGTGCTTCGACAGGCTCCGGCTACACCTTC. It yields the protein CSASTGSGYTF.